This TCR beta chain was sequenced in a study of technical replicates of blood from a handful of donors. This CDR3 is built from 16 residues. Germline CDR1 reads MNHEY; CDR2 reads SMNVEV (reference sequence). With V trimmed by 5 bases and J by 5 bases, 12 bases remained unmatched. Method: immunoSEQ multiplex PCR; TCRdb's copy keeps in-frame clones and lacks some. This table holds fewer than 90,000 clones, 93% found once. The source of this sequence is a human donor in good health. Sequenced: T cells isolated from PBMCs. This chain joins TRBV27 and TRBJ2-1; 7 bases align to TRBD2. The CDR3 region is CASSPFLLAENNEQFF. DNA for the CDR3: TGTGCCAGCAGTCCCTTCCTTCTAGCGGAAAACAATGAGCAGTTCTTC.